This T cell receptor beta chain is from a study of beta chain features in type 1 diabetes. Study findings and constraints: Among type 1 diabetes patients, VDJ junctions had fewer insertions and more deletions. Within each of all four CD4+ subsets, Type 1 diabetes patients had TCRB CDR3s that were moderately but significantly shorter. Compared to healthy donors, patients appeared to have naive, central memory and Treg TCRB repertoires that were more alike.

Expressed TCRB transcripts were sequenced because the isolated RNA had all been reverse transcribed beforehand. Roughly 3.6 million reads on average were seen across naive, central memory and regulatory T cell samples. Assay used: immunoSEQ multiplex PCR; TCRdb lists only in-frame clones, some missing. Among some 52,000 clones listed, around 45% were seen once. CDR1 and CDR2 (germline): SGHKS, YYEKEE (reference sequence). V was cut by 1 base and J by 8 bases, with 16 bases left in between. The CDR3 is made up of 15 amino acids. Blood was drawn once from each donor into heparinised tubes. The draws averaged around 110 mL. This clone came up once. The antigen is unknown.

This clonotype was obtained from a man aged 25 to 40 with type 1 diabetes. Sequencing input: Tregs from blood. This chain connects TRBV5-5 to TRBJ1-5; D gene ambiguous. This CDR3 is CASSLWPGLDEPQHF. CDR3 coding DNA: TGTGCCAGCAGCTTGTGGCCTGGGCTCGACGAGCCCCAGCATTTT. The full variable domain, its missing parts supplied by reference TRBV5-5 and TRBJ1-5, is DAGVTQSPTHLIKTRGQQVTLRCSPISGHKSVSWYQQVLGQGPQFIFQYYEKEERGRGNFPDRFSARQFPNYSSELNVNALLLGDSALYLCASSLWPGLDEPQHFGDGTRLSIL.